The rows below give T cell receptor beta chains drawn from one sample of a study of pediatric ulcerative colitis. The repertoire was sequenced with immunoSEQ multiplex PCR; TCRdb's copy has only in-frame clones and lacks some. The table lists tens of thousands of clones, around 69% of them singletons. Sequenced material: gut tissue. These receptors originate from a boy aged 10-17 years with severe ulcerative colitis. Both conserved end residues are part of each CDR3. Each record gives: V gene, J gene, clone size, D gene, CDR3 DNA, CDR3 protein. A D gene is named only where the DNA matches it firmly. Some rows mark clone size as missing; the rest say once, few, many or name a class of expanded clone.

v_call: TRBV4-2; j_call: TRBJ1-1; clone_size: NA; d_call: NA; cdr3_nt: TGTGCCAGCAGTCATAAGCCCGAACCGAGCACTGAAGCTTTCTTT; cdr3_aa: CASSHKPEPSTEAFF
v_call: TRBV7-2; j_call: TRBJ2-7; clone_size: NA; d_call: TRBD1; cdr3_nt: TGTGCCAGCAGCCCGGACAGGGGGAGTTACGAGCAGTACTTC; cdr3_aa: CASSPDRGSYEQYF
v_call: TRBV5-1; j_call: TRBJ1-1; clone_size: few; d_call: NA; cdr3_nt: TGCGCCAGCAGCTTGGGGGGCATTGGCACTGAAGCTTTCTTT; cdr3_aa: CASSLGGIGTEAFF
v_call: TRBV6-1; j_call: TRBJ2-1; clone_size: few; d_call: NA; cdr3_nt: TGTGCCAGCACCCAGTGGAATGAGCAGTTCTTC; cdr3_aa: CASTQWNEQFF
v_call: TRBV6-1; j_call: TRBJ1-4; clone_size: NA; d_call: TRBD1; cdr3_nt: TGTGCCAGCAGCCTGATTGACAGGGTGGGTGAAAAACTGTTTTTT; cdr3_aa: CASSLIDRVGEKLFF
v_call: TRBV21-1; j_call: TRBJ1-5; clone_size: NA; d_call: NA; cdr3_nt: TGTGCCAGCAGCAAAATTGTAGGGAATCAGCCCCAGCATTTT; cdr3_aa: CASSKIVGNQPQHF
v_call: TRBV6-6; j_call: TRBJ1-2; clone_size: NA; d_call: NA; cdr3_nt: TGTGCCAGCAGTAGGGGACACTGGACAGATAACTATGGCTACACCTTC; cdr3_aa: CASSRGHWTDNYGYTF
v_call: TRBV5-1; j_call: TRBJ1-6; clone_size: NA; d_call: NA; cdr3_nt: TGCGCCAGCAGATTTGAGACAGACCCCAATTCACCCCTCCACTTT; cdr3_aa: CASRFETDPNSPLHF
v_call: TRBV6-5; j_call: TRBJ1-1; clone_size: NA; d_call: NA; cdr3_nt: TGTGCCAGCAGACGGGACACTGAAGCTTTCTTT; cdr3_aa: CASRRDTEAFF
v_call: TRBV6-1; j_call: TRBJ1-5; clone_size: NA; d_call: NA; cdr3_nt: TGTGCCAGCAGTGAAGAATTGGGGTTCGGTAATCAGCCCCAGCATTTT; cdr3_aa: CASSEELGFGNQPQHF
v_call: TRBV5-1; j_call: TRBJ1-1; clone_size: NA; d_call: TRBD1; cdr3_nt: TGCGCCAGCAGCTCCGGGGACAGCAACACTGAAGCTTTCTTT; cdr3_aa: CASSSGDSNTEAFF
v_call: TRBV30; j_call: TRBJ1-2; clone_size: few; d_call: NA; cdr3_nt: TGTGCCTGGAAGGTTAGCGGTTATGGCTACACCTTC; cdr3_aa: CAWKVSGYGYTF
v_call: TRBV11-3; j_call: TRBJ1-4; clone_size: few; d_call: NA; cdr3_nt: TGTGCCAGATGTATCGGAGGGGGTGAAAAACTGTTTTTT; cdr3_aa: CARCIGGGEKLFF
v_call: TRBV6-6; j_call: TRBJ1-2; clone_size: NA; d_call: TRBD1; cdr3_nt: TGTGCCAGCAGTTACGCCAGGGGGTACTATGGCTACACCTTC; cdr3_aa: CASSYARGYYGYTF
v_call: TRBV5-1; j_call: TRBJ2-7; clone_size: NA; d_call: TRBD1; cdr3_nt: TGCGCCAGCAGCGTCGGACAGGGAATCAACGAGCAGTACTTC; cdr3_aa: CASSVGQGINEQYF
v_call: TRBV11-2; j_call: TRBJ2-5; clone_size: NA; d_call: NA; cdr3_nt: TGTGCCAGCAGCTTTTCGAGGGGGGGAGAGACCCAGTACTTC; cdr3_aa: CASSFSRGGETQYF
v_call: TRBV7-2; j_call: TRBJ2-5; clone_size: NA; d_call: TRBD2; cdr3_nt: TGTGCCAGCAGCGAAGTAGCGGGGAATTCAGAGACCCAGTACTTC; cdr3_aa: CASSEVAGNSETQYF
v_call: TRBV6-4; j_call: TRBJ2-3; clone_size: NA; d_call: NA; cdr3_nt: TGTGCCAGCAGTGACCGGGGCACAGATACGCAGTATTTT; cdr3_aa: CASSDRGTDTQYF
v_call: TRBV19; j_call: TRBJ1-1; clone_size: NA; d_call: NA; cdr3_nt: TGTGCCAGTAGTACGGACATGAACACTGAAGCTTTCTTT; cdr3_aa: CASSTDMNTEAFF
v_call: TRBV19; j_call: TRBJ2-3; clone_size: NA; d_call: NA; cdr3_nt: TGTGCCAGCCGGAGGGCGGGTCCTGATACGCAGTATTTT; cdr3_aa: CASRRAGPDTQYF
v_call: TRBV5-8; j_call: TRBJ2-3; clone_size: NA; d_call: TRBD2; cdr3_nt: TGTGCCAGCAGTTCGGGACTAGCGGGGGTCACAGATACGCAGTATTTT; cdr3_aa: CASSSGLAGVTDTQYF
v_call: TRBV18; j_call: TRBJ2-7; clone_size: NA; d_call: TRBD1; cdr3_nt: TGTGCCAGCTCAAGGACAGGGAACTACGAGCAGTACTTC; cdr3_aa: CASSRTGNYEQYF
v_call: TRBV7-2; j_call: TRBJ1-1; clone_size: NA; d_call: TRBD1; cdr3_nt: TGTGCCAGCAGCTTAGCGCGGGACAGATACTATGAAGCTTTCTTT; cdr3_aa: CASSLARDRYYEAFF
v_call: TRBV7-3; j_call: TRBJ1-1; clone_size: few; d_call: NA; cdr3_nt: TGTGCCAGCAGCTTAACAGGCGCCTTGGGGACTGAAGCTTTCTTT; cdr3_aa: CASSLTGALGTEAFF
v_call: TRBV5-1; j_call: TRBJ2-7; clone_size: NA; d_call: TRBD1; cdr3_nt: TGCGCCAGCAGCCCGGGACAGGTGCCCTACGAGCAGTACTTC; cdr3_aa: CASSPGQVPYEQYF
v_call: TRBV10-3; j_call: TRBJ1-2; clone_size: few; d_call: NA; cdr3_nt: TGTGCCACTATGGGGACGGAAAACTATGGCTACACCTTC; cdr3_aa: CATMGTENYGYTF
v_call: TRBV7-9; j_call: TRBJ1-1; clone_size: NA; d_call: TRBD1; cdr3_nt: TGTGCCAGCAGTCCAGAGACAGGGAACTCTGAAGCTTTCTTT; cdr3_aa: CASSPETGNSEAFF
v_call: TRBV5-5; j_call: TRBJ1-5; clone_size: NA; d_call: NA; cdr3_nt: TGTGCCAGCAGCCGGGGGGGCAGTAATCAGCCCCAGCATTTT; cdr3_aa: CASSRGGSNQPQHF
v_call: TRBV5-1; j_call: TRBJ1-2; clone_size: NA; d_call: NA; cdr3_nt: TGCGCCAGCAGCTTGGCCGGGGACTGGTGGGCGTATGGCTACACCTTC; cdr3_aa: CASSLAGDWWAYGYTF
v_call: TRBV19; j_call: TRBJ2-3; clone_size: NA; d_call: NA; cdr3_nt: TGTGCCAGTAGTCTCGGGGGCCTTGGCACAGATACGCAGTATTTT; cdr3_aa: CASSLGGLGTDTQYF
v_call: TRBV11-3; j_call: TRBJ2-5; clone_size: NA; d_call: NA; cdr3_nt: TGTGCCAGCAGCTTACGCTTCCAAGAGACCCAGTACTTC; cdr3_aa: CASSLRFQETQYF
v_call: TRBV9; j_call: TRBJ2-5; clone_size: NA; d_call: NA; cdr3_nt: TGTGCCAGCAGCGTAGCTGGGCCAGAGACCCAGTACTTC; cdr3_aa: CASSVAGPETQYF
v_call: TRBV7-6; j_call: TRBJ2-7; clone_size: NA; d_call: NA; cdr3_nt: TGTGCCAGCAGCTTAGTCCAGCGAGGTTACGAGCAGTACTTC; cdr3_aa: CASSLVQRGYEQYF
v_call: TRBV6-1; j_call: TRBJ1-1; clone_size: NA; d_call: NA; cdr3_nt: TGTGCCAGCAGTGAAGCGCAGGGGCCGAGGGGGGCTTTCTTT; cdr3_aa: CASSEAQGPRGAFF
v_call: TRBV2; j_call: TRBJ1-5; clone_size: NA; d_call: NA; cdr3_nt: TGTGCCAGCAGCCCAACAGGGCGCAATCAGCCCCAGCATTTT; cdr3_aa: CASSPTGRNQPQHF